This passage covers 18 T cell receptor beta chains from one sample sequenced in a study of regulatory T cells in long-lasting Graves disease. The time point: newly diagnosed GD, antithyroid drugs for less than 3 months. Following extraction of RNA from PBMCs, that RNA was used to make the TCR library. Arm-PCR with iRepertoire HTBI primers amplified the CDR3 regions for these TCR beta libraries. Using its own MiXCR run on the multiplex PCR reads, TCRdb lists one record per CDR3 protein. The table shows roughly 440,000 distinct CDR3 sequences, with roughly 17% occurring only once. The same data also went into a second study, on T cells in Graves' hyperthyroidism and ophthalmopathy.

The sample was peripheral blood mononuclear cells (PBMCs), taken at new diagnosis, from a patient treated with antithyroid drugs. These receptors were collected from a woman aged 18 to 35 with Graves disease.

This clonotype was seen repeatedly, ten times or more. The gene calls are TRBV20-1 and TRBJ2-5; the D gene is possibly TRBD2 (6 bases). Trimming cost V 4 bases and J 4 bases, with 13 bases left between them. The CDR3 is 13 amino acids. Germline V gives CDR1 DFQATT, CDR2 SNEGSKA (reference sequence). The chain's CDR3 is CSANFLALETQYF. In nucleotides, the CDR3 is TGCAGTGCTAATTTTCTAGCGTTAGAGACCCAGTACTTC.

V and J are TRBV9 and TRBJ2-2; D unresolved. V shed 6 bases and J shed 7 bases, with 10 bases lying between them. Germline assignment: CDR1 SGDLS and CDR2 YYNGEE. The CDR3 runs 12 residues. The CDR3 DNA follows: TGTGCCAGCACTGACTTTGGCGGGGAGCTGTTTTTT. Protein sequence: CASTDFGGELFF.

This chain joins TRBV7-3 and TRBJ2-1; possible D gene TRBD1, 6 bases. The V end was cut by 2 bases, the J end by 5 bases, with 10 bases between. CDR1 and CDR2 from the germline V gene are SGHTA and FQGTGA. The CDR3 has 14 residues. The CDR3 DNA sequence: TGTGCCAGCAGCTTAGACAGGAGGAACAATGAGCAGTTCTTC. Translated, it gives CASSLDRRNNEQFF.

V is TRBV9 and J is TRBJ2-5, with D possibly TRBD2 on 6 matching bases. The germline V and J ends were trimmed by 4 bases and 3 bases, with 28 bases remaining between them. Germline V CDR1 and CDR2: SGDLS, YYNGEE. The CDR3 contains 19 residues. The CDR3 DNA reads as TGTGCCAGCAGCCAAAATACAACGGGTCAGACTAGTTGGAAAGAGACCCAGTACTTC. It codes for CASSQNTTGQTSWKETQYF. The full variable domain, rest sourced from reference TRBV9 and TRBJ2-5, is DSGVTQTPKHLITATGQRVTLRCSPRSGDLSVYWYQQSLDQGLQFLIQYYNGEERAKGNILERFSAQQFPDLHSELNLSSLELGDSALYFCASSQNTTGQTSWKETQYFGPGTRLLVL.

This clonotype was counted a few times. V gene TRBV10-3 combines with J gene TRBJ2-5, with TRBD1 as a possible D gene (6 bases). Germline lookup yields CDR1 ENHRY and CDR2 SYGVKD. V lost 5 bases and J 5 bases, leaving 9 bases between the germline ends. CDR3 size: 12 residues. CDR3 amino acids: CAISKTGETQYF. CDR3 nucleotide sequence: TGTGCCATCAGTAAAACAGGGGAGACCCAGTACTTC.

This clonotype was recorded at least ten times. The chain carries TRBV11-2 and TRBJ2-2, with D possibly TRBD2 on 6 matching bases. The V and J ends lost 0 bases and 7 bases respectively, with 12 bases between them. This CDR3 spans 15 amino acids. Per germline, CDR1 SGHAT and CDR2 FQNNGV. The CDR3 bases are TGTGCCAGCAGCTTAGACCTCAGAGCGGGCGGGGAGCTGTTTTTT. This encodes CASSLDLRAGGELFF.

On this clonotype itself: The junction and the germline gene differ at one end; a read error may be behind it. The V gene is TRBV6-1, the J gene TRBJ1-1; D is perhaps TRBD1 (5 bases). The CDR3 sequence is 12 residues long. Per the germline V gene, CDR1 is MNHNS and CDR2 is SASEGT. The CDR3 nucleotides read TGCGCCAGCAGTGAGTCGGGGCAGGAAGCTTTCTTT. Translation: CASSESGQEAFF.

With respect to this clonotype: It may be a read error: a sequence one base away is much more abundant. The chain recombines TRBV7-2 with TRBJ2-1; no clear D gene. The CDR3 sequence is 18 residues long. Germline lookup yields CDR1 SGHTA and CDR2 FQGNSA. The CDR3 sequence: CVSSLGFGGGRTYNEQFF. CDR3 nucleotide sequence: TGTGTCAGCAGCTTAGGTTTTGGTGGCGGCAGGACCTACAATGAGCAGTTCTTC.

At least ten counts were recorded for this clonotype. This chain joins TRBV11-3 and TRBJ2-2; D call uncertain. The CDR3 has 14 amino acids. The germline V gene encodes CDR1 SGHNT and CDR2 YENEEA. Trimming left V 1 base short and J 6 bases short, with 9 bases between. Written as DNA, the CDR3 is TGTGCCAGCAGCTTAGGGCTAGGGCCCGGGGAGCTGTTTTTT. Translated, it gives CASSLGLGPGELFF.

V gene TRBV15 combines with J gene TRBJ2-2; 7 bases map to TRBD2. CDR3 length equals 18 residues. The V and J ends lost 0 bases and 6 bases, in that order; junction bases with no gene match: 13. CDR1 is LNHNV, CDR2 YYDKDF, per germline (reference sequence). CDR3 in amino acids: CATSRDPPGRTYAGELFF. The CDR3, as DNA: TGTGCCACCAGCAGAGACCCCCCCGGGAGGACCTACGCCGGGGAGCTGTTTTTT.

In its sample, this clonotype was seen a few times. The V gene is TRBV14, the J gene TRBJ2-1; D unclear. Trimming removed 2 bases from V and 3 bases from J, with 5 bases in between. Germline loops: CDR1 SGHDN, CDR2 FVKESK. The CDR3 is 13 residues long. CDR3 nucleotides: TGTGCCAGCAGCCAATCAGGCTACAATGAGCAGTTCTTC. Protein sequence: CASSQSGYNEQFF.

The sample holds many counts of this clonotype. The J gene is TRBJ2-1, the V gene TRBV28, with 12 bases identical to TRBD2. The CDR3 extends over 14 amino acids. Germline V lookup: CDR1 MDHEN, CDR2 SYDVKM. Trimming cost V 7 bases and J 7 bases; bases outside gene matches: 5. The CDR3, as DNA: TGTGCCAGCACTGCTAGCGGGAGGGTTAATGAGCAGTTCTTC. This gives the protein CASTASGRVNEQFF.

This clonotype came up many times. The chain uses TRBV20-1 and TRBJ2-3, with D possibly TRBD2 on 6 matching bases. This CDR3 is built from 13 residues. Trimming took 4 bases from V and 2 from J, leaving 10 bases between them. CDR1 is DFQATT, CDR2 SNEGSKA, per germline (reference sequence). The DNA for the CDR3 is TGCAGTGCTAACCGGGGGATCACAGATACGCAGTATTTT. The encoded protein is CSANRGITDTQYF.

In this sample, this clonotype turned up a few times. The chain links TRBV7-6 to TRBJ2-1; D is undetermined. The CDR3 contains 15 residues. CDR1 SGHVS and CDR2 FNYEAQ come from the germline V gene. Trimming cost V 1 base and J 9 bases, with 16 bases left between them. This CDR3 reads CASSLEQPTLGEQFF. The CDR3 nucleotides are TGTGCCAGCAGCTTAGAACAGCCCACCCTGGGTGAGCAGTTCTTC.

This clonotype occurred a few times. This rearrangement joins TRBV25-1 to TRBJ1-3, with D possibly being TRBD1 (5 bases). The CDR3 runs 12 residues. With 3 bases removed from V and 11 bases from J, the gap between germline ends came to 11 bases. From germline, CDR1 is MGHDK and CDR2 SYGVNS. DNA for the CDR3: TGTGCCAGCAGTGAGCACAGGTACCCCATATATTTT. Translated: CASSEHRYPIYF.

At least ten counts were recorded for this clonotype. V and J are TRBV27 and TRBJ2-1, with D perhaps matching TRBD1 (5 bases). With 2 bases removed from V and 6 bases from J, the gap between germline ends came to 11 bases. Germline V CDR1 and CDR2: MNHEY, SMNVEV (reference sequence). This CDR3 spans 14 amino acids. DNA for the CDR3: TGTGCCAGCAGTTTACTCGACAGCTTCAATGAGCAGTTCTTC. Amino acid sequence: CASSLLDSFNEQFF.

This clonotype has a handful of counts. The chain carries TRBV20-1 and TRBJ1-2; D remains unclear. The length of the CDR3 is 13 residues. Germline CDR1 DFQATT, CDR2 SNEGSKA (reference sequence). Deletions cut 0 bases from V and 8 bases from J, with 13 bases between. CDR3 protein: CSARDPGSKGYTF. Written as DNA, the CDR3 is TGCAGTGCTAGAGATCCGGGGAGCAAGGGCTACACCTTC.

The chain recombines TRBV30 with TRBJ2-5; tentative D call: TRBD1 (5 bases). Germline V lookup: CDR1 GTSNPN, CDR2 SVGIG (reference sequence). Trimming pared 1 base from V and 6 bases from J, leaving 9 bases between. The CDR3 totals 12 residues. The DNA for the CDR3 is TGTGCCTGGAGTGGGGGCGAAAAGACCCAGTACTTC. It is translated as CAWSGGEKTQYF.